A selection of T cell receptor beta chains follows, all from one sample in a study of radiotherapy plus CTLA-4 blockade in lung cancer. Clones were read by immunoSEQ multiplex PCR, and TCRdb kept only the in-frame ones, dropping some. The sample carries about 110,000 clones, about 80% recorded once. This specimen consisted of peripheral blood, obtained from a patient treated with radiotherapy plus ipilimumab. All receptors come from a human donor with non-small cell lung cancer that progressed on radiotherapy plus ipilimumab. Some clones in this sample may be carry-over from other donors' samples. Each CDR3 is given with its conserved first and last residue. Expanded clones get a size class; other rows say once, few or many, or leave the size out.

clone size	J gene	V gene	CDR3 protein
NA	TRBJ2-1	TRBV6-4	CARTPGQTPSVPYNEQFF
NA	TRBJ2-3	TRBV11-2	CASSLGIATDTQYF
few	TRBJ2-3	TRBV7-2	CASSSRKRGTTDTQYF
few	TRBJ1-4	TRBV15	CATSSRHTTNEKLFF
once	TRBJ2-6	TRBV28	CASSATRTQSRANVLTF
NA	TRBJ2-7	TRBV6-5	CASSYSLAGGFEQYF
NA	TRBJ2-7	TRBV29-1	CSVEGTGYEQYF
NA	TRBJ2-4	TRBV29-1	CSVSQPENIQYF
NA	TRBJ2-1	TRBV5-1	CASSRLAGGFNEQFF
NA	TRBJ2-7	TRBV4-2	CASSQPTGTGIYEQYF
NA	TRBJ2-5	TRBV5-4	CASSSGGRETQYF
NA	TRBJ1-2	TRBV5-1	CASSQSSTRGPNYGYTF
NA	TRBJ2-5	TRBV5-1	CASSSTGGEETQYF
NA	TRBJ2-7	TRBV4-1	CASSQDLPIAGGSSYEQYF
few	TRBJ2-3	TRBV5-8	CASSLGLAADTQYF
NA	TRBJ1-6	TRBV27	CASSLRTRSSPLHF
NA	TRBJ1-1	TRBV4-3	CASSYGQGARTEAFF
few	TRBJ1-2	TRBV15	CATSRGQANYGYTF
NA	TRBJ1-5	TRBV19	CASKRDREGYSNQPQHF
NA	TRBJ1-1	TRBV23-1	CASSQPFPRDGAFF
NA	TRBJ2-2	TRBV5-4	CASSLGQGGTGELFF
NA	TRBJ1-5	TRBV7-9	CASSPGTGSGQPQHF
NA	TRBJ2-5	TRBV4-1	CASSLNPSGGLQETQYF
NA	TRBJ1-4	TRBV6-5	CASSRTTTNEKLFF
NA	TRBJ1-2	TRBV5-4	CASSLRGRGAYGYTF
NA	TRBJ1-1	TRBV7-3	CASSRVQGITEAFF
NA	TRBJ2-7	TRBV19	CASRGEYEQYF
NA	TRBJ2-3	TRBV11-3	CASSQGTSGSSSTDTQYF
NA	TRBJ2-5	TRBV2	CASSAGRRGETQYF
NA	TRBJ1-3	TRBV6-5	CASSTGGTFGNTIYF
NA	TRBJ2-6	TRBV4-3	CASSQDGFSGANVLTF
NA	TRBJ2-5	TRBV20-1	CSASRRETQYF
NA	TRBJ1-2	TRBV27	CASSRTDLGSGYTF
once	TRBJ2-2	TRBV7-3	CASSLTGDSRNTGELFF
NA	TRBJ1-4	TRBV7-9	CASSLERLNEKLFF
NA	TRBJ2-3	TRBV29-1	CSVEVWGTDTQYF
NA	TRBJ2-7	TRBV11-2	CASSLNRGHVYEQYF
NA	TRBJ2-2	TRBV7-6	CASSLGGRTTGELFF
NA	TRBJ1-1	TRBV11-2	CASSPRGPNTEAFF
NA	TRBJ2-3	TRBV5-1	CASSLQAGYTDTQYF
NA	TRBJ2-5	TRBV12-5	CASSPEGPEGQYF